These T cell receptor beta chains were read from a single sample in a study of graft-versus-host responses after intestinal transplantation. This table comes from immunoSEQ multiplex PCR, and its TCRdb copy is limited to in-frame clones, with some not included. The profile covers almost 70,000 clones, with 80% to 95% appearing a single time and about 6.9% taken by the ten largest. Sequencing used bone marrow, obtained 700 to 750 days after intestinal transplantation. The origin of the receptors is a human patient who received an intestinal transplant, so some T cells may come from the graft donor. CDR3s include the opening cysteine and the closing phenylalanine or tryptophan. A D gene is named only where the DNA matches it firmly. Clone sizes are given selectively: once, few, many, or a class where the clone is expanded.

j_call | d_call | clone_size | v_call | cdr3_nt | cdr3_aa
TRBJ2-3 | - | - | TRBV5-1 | TGCGCCAGCAGCTTTGCGGAGGGGAGCACAGATACGCAGTATTTT | CASSFAEGSTDTQYF
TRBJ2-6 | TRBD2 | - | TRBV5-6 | TGTGCCAGCAGCTACTCCGGGAGGACTGGGGCCAACGTCCTGACTTTC | CASSYSGRTGANVLTF
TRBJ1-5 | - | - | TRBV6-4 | TGTGCCAGCAGTGACGGGGTTCAGCCCCTAACAAATCAGCCCCAGCATTTT | CASSDGVQPLTNQPQHF
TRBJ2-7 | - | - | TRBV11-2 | TGTGCCAGCAGCTTAGTTGGTAGCCCGGGCGAGCAGTACTTC | CASSLVGSPGEQYF
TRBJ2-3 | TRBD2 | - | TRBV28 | TGTGCCAGCAGTTTAGGGACTAGCGGGAGGTGGGTGCGCACAGATACGCAGTATTTT | CASSLGTSGRWVRTDTQYF
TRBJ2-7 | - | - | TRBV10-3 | TGTGCCATCAGTGAAACAGGGGAGGTCGAGCAGTACTTC | CAISETGEVEQYF
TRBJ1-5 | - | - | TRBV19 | TGTGCCAGTAAACAGGGTTTGGATCAGCCCCAGCATTTT | CASKQGLDQPQHF
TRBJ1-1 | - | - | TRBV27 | TGTGCCAGCAGCCCTAGCGGGACCTTAGGGGCTTTCTTT | CASSPSGTLGAFF
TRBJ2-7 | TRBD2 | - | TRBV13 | TGTGCCAGCAGCCCCGGGGGGGCCCACGAGCAGTACTTC | CASSPGGAHEQYF
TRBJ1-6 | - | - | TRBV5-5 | TGTGCCAGCAGCCAGCGATACTCCTATAATTCACCCCTCCACTTT | CASSQRYSYNSPLHF
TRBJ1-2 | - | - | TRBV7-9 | TGTGCCAGCAGCCCCAGGGACGGTCCCTGGGGCTACACCTTC | CASSPRDGPWGYTF
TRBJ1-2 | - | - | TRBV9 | TGTGCCAGCAGCCCCTGGGGGGATAACTATGGCTACACCTTC | CASSPWGDNYGYTF
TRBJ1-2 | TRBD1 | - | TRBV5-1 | TGCGCCAGCAGCTTATTCCCGGGACAGCCAAACTATGGCTACACCTTC | CASSLFPGQPNYGYTF
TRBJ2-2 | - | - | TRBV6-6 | TGTGCCAGCAGTTACTCTATAAGGAACGGGGAGCTGTTTTTT | CASSYSIRNGELFF
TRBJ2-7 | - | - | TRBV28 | TGTGCCAGCTCGGACAGATGGTACGAGCAGTACTTC | CASSDRWYEQYF
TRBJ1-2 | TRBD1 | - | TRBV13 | TGTGCCAGCAGCTCGTTAAGAGGGGACAGGACATATGGCTACACCTTC | CASSSLRGDRTYGYTF
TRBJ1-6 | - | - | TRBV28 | TGTGCCAGCAGTTTAGGCTGGTCCTATAATTCACCCCTCCACTTT | CASSLGWSYNSPLHF
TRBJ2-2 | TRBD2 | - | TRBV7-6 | TGTGCCAGCAGCTTGGGAGGGTTCACCGGGGAGCTGTTTTTT | CASSLGGFTGELFF
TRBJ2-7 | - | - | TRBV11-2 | TGTGCCAGCAGCTCATACCCAACGGGGGGCGGGTCCTACGAGCAGTACTTC | CASSSYPTGGGSYEQYF
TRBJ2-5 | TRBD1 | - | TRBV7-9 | TGTGCCAGCAACCGCCCGTCCACAGGGGTTAGGGAGACCCAGTACTTC | CASNRPSTGVRETQYF
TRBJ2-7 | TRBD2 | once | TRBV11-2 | TGTGCCAGCAGCTTCGGGAGGATGGGTTCCGAGCAGTACTTC | CASSFGRMGSEQYF
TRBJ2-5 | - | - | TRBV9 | TGTGCCAGCAGCGTAGACTTGCGGGGACCCGAAGAGACCCAGTACTTC | CASSVDLRGPEETQYF
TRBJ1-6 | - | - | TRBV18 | TGTGCCAGCTCACTCGCCGGGTCGTGGACCTCTCCCCTCCACTTT | CASSLAGSWTSPLHF
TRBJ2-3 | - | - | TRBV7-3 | TGTGCCAGCAGCGTAACGACTATCTGGTCTCTTATGGGGGAGTATTTT | CASSVTTIWSLMGEYF
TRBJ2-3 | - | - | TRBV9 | TGTGCCAGCAGCTCCCTGGGAGGACCAGATACGCAGTATTTT | CASSSLGGPDTQYF
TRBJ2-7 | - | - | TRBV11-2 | TGTGCCAGCAGCTACACGGGGCGTGACGAGCAGTACTTC | CASSYTGRDEQYF
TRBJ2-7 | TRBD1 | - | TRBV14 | TGTGCCAGCAGCCGCCGGGACAGGGACTACGAGCAGTACTTC | CASSRRDRDYEQYF
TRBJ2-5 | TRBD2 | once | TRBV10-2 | TGCGCCAGCAGTGAACCAGCGGGGTTAGAGACCCAGTACTTC | CASSEPAGLETQYF
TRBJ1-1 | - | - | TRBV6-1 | TGTGCCAGTACCAGAAACAGGGCTTTGAACACTGAAGCTTTCTTT | CASTRNRALNTEAFF
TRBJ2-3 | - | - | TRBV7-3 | TGTGCCAGCAGCCCCTGGGGGGTCGGGGACACAGATACGCAGTATTTT | CASSPWGVGDTDTQYF
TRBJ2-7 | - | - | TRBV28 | TGTGCCAGCCGACAGTATCCATGGTACGAGCAGTACTTC | CASRQYPWYEQYF
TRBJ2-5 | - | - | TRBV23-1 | TGCGCCAGCAGTCAACCGGGGGGCTACGGGGAGACCCAGTACTTC | CASSQPGGYGETQYF
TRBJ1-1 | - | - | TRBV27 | TGTGCCAGCAGCGCCGGACAGTGGTATGACGCTTTCTTT | CASSAGQWYDAFF
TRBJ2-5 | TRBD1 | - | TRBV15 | TGTGCCACCAGCGGAGGTATGCCAGGGGGCGGAGAGACCCAGTACTTC | CATSGGMPGGGETQYF
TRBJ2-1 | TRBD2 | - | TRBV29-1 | TGCAGCGTTGACCTCGATGAATTAGCGGGAGCATACAATGAGCAGTTCTTC | CSVDLDELAGAYNEQFF
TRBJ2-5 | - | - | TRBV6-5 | TGTGCCAGCAGCCCCTTAGGACCCCAAGAGACCCAGTACTTC | CASSPLGPQETQYF
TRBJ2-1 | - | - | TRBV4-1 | TGCGCCAGCAGCCAACAGCAGTTCTACAATGAGCAGTTCTTC | CASSQQQFYNEQFF
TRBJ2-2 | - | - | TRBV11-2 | TGTGCCAGCAGCTTACGGGAGAACACCGGGGAGCTGTTTTTT | CASSLRENTGELFF
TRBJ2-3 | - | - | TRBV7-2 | TGTGCCAGCAGCACATTCCTGAGCACAGATACGCAGTATTTT | CASSTFLSTDTQYF
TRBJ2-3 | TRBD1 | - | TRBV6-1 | TGTGCCAGCAGTGAAGGGACAGGGGGCGCAGATACGCAGTATTTT | CASSEGTGGADTQYF
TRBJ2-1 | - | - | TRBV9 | TGTGCCAGCAGCGTAGAAAGTGGCGAGCAGTTCTTC | CASSVESGEQFF
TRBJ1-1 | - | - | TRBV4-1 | TGCGCCAGCAGCCAAGCGGTCCTGAACACTGAAGCTTTCTTT | CASSQAVLNTEAFF
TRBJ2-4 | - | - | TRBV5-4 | TGTGCCAGCAGCTTGACGCTCGGGGGGCCGGACATTCAGTACTTC | CASSLTLGGPDIQYF
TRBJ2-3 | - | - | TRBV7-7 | TGTGCCAGCAGCTTATCGCGGGCCACAGATACGCAGTATTTT | CASSLSRATDTQYF
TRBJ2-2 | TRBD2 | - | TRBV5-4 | TGTGCCAGCAGCTCTCCGAGTAGCGGGGGAAACACCGGGGAGCTGTTTTTT | CASSSPSSGGNTGELFF
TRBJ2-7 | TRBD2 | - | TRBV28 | TGTGCCAGCAGTTTAGCCCACCCGGGACTAGCGGGAAGCGAGCAGTACTTC | CASSLAHPGLAGSEQYF
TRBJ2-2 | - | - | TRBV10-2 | TGCGCCAGCACCAACCCTGGAGGGACCGGGGAGCTGTTTTTT | CASTNPGGTGELFF
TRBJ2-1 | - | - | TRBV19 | TGTGCCAGTTCGGACTACCCCTACAATGTGCAGTTCTTC | CASSDYPYNVQFF
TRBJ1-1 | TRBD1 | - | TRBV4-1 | TGCGCCAGCAGCCAACCGGGACAGGGCTCCACTGAAGCTTTCTTT | CASSQPGQGSTEAFF
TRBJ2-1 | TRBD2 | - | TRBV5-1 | TGCGCCAGCAGCGCTAGCGGGAGGTGGGACAATGAGCAGTTCTTC | CASSASGRWDNEQFF
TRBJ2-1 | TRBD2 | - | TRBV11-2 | TGTGCCAGCAGCTTAGACAGGACTAGCTTTGAGCAGTTCTTC | CASSLDRTSFEQFF
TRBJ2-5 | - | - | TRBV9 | TGTGCCAGCAGCGCCTATGGAGAGACCCAGTACTTC | CASSAYGETQYF
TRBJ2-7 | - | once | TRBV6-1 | TGTGCCAGCAGTTCGCCAGGGGCGGGCGAGCAGTACTTC | CASSSPGAGEQYF
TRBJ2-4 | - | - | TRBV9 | TGTGCCAGCAGCGGGGGGGACAGACTAAAGGGCATTCAGTACTTC | CASSGGDRLKGIQYF